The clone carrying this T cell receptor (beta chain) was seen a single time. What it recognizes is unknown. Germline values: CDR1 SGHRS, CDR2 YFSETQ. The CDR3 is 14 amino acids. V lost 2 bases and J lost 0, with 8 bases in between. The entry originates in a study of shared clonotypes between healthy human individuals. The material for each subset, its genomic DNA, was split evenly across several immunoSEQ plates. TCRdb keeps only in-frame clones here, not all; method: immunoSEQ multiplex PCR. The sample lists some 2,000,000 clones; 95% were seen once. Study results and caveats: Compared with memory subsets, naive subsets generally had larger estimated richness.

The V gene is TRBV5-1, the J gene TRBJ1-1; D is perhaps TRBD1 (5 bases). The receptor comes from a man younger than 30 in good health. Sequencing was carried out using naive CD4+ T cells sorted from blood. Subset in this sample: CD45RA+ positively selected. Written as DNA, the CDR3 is TGCGCCAGCAGCTTCTCAGGGTTGAACACTGAAGCTTTCTTT. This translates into CASSFSGLNTEAFF.